One T cell receptor beta chain is described in this entry. MiXCR, applied by TCRdb to the PCR reads, yields one record per CDR3 protein. Of about 18,000 distinct CDR3 sequences detected, 50% to 65% appear once; the ten largest clones hold 1% to 1.3%. Per germline, CDR1 LNHDA and CDR2 SQIVND (reference sequence). The V gene end was trimmed by 4 bases and the J gene end by 2 bases; junction bases not matched to a gene: 2. CDR3 size: 13 residues. The source of the sample is a study of vaccination and CD4 T cells after COVID-19. The sequencing used CD4+ T cells from blood, collected after SARS-CoV-2 vaccination. The TCR was taken from a human donor who had recovered from COVID-19. The chain combines TRBV19 with TRBJ2-7, with 7 bases fitting TRBD1. The CDR3 region has the DNA TGTGCCAGTAGTACGACAGGGACCTACGAGCAGTACTTC. Protein: CASSTTGTYEQYF.